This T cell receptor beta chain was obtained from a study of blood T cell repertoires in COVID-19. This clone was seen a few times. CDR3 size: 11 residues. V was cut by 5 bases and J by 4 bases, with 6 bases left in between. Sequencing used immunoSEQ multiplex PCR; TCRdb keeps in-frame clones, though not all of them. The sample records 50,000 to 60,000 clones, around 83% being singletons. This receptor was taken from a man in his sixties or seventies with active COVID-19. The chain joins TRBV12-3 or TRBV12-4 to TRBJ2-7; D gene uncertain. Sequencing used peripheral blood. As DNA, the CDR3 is TGTGCCAGCAGTCTTTATTACGAGCAGTACTTC. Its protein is CASSLYYEQYF.